The rows below give T cell receptor beta chains drawn from one sample of a study of radiotherapy plus CTLA-4 blockade in lung cancer. TCRdb keeps only in-frame clones here, not all; method: immunoSEQ multiplex PCR. The sample comprises roughly 53,000 clones, approximately 80% of which are singletons, and roughly 3.2% rests with the top ten. The sequencing here drew on peripheral blood, taken from a patient treated with radiotherapy plus ipilimumab. Receptors originate from a human donor with non-small cell lung cancer who had a partial response to radiotherapy plus ipilimumab. Both conserved end residues are part of each CDR3. The D gene is left open where the match is weak. Expanded clones are given a class, and other clones once, few, many or no size at all.

J gene: TRBJ2-2; clone size: NA; V gene: TRBV7-6; D gene: NA; CDR3 DNA: TGTGCCAGCAGCTTAATCGGGGGTCTTAACACCGGGGAGCTGTTTTTT; CDR3 protein: CASSLIGGLNTGELFF
J gene: TRBJ2-3; clone size: NA; V gene: TRBV6-4; D gene: TRBD1; CDR3 DNA: TGTGCCAGCAGTGTACAGGGGGCGCGAACAGATACGCAGTATTTT; CDR3 protein: CASSVQGARTDTQYF
J gene: TRBJ1-5; clone size: NA; V gene: TRBV5-8; D gene: TRBD1; CDR3 DNA: TGTGCCAGCAGTTACGGGACAGCACATCAGCCCCAGCATTTT; CDR3 protein: CASSYGTAHQPQHF
J gene: TRBJ2-1; clone size: NA; V gene: TRBV9; D gene: NA; CDR3 DNA: TGTGCCAGCAGCGTAGATCCCCAGGGTATATACAATGAGCAGTTCTTC; CDR3 protein: CASSVDPQGIYNEQFF
J gene: TRBJ1-1; clone size: NA; V gene: TRBV19; D gene: NA; CDR3 DNA: TGTGCCAGTATCTCCGGGGGGCGAAGTGACACTGAAGCTTTCTTT; CDR3 protein: CASISGGRSDTEAFF
J gene: TRBJ2-7; clone size: once; V gene: TRBV19; D gene: NA; CDR3 DNA: TGTGCCAGTAGTATGCAGACAGACTACGAGCAGTACTTC; CDR3 protein: CASSMQTDYEQYF
J gene: TRBJ1-4; clone size: once; V gene: TRBV2; D gene: TRBD1; CDR3 DNA: TGTGCCAGCAGTGCAACCGGGACAGAGAATGAAAAACTGTTTTTT; CDR3 protein: CASSATGTENEKLFF
J gene: TRBJ2-1; clone size: NA; V gene: TRBV9; D gene: TRBD2; CDR3 DNA: TGTGCCAGCAACTCTTGGGGGGGGTACAATGAGCAGTTCTTC; CDR3 protein: CASNSWGGYNEQFF
J gene: TRBJ1-2; clone size: NA; V gene: TRBV11-2; D gene: NA; CDR3 DNA: TGTGCCAGCAGCTTAGAATGGGGGCCGGAAGGCTACACCTTC; CDR3 protein: CASSLEWGPEGYTF
J gene: TRBJ1-1; clone size: medium-sized; V gene: TRBV5-6; D gene: TRBD1; CDR3 DNA: TGTGCCAGCAGCTCTTATGACAGGGGGAAGGAGGGCACTGAAGCTTTCTTT; CDR3 protein: CASSSYDRGKEGTEAFF
J gene: TRBJ2-7; clone size: NA; V gene: TRBV7-2; D gene: NA; CDR3 DNA: TGTGCCAGCAGCTTAGCATACTACGAGCAGTACTTC; CDR3 protein: CASSLAYYEQYF
J gene: TRBJ2-1; clone size: NA; V gene: TRBV7-6; D gene: NA; CDR3 DNA: TGTGCCAGCAGCTTAGGCTCAGGGGCCGAGCAGTTCTTC; CDR3 protein: CASSLGSGAEQFF
J gene: TRBJ2-3; clone size: once; V gene: TRBV11-3; D gene: NA; CDR3 DNA: TGTGCCAGCAGCTCCCGACAGTCTGATACGCAGTATTTT; CDR3 protein: CASSSRQSDTQYF
J gene: TRBJ2-2; clone size: NA; V gene: TRBV5-4; D gene: TRBD2; CDR3 DNA: TGTGCCAGCAGCTCCGCTGGGCGGGGGGTGGCCGGGGAGCTGTTTTTT; CDR3 protein: CASSSAGRGVAGELFF
J gene: TRBJ1-2; clone size: NA; V gene: TRBV9; D gene: NA; CDR3 DNA: TGTGCCAGCAGCGTAGATACAGACCCAAACTATGGCTACACCTTC; CDR3 protein: CASSVDTDPNYGYTF
J gene: TRBJ1-3; clone size: NA; V gene: TRBV14; D gene: NA; CDR3 DNA: TGTGCCAGCAGCCACCGGGGATCCCACTCTGGAAACACCATATATTTT; CDR3 protein: CASSHRGSHSGNTIYF
J gene: TRBJ2-7; clone size: once; V gene: TRBV6-1; D gene: TRBD1; CDR3 DNA: TGTGCCAGCATGGGGACAGGGGACGAGCAGTACTTC; CDR3 protein: CASMGTGDEQYF
J gene: TRBJ1-4; clone size: NA; V gene: TRBV5-4; D gene: TRBD1; CDR3 DNA: TGTGCCAGCAGCTCCGGACAGGGACGGGAAAAACTGTTTTTT; CDR3 protein: CASSSGQGREKLFF
J gene: TRBJ2-1; clone size: NA; V gene: TRBV6-5; D gene: TRBD1; CDR3 DNA: TGTGCCAGCAGTTACGACAGGACAGGGGTCAATGAGCAGTTCTTC; CDR3 protein: CASSYDRTGVNEQFF
J gene: TRBJ2-3; clone size: NA; V gene: TRBV9; D gene: NA; CDR3 DNA: TGTGCCAGCGGGGCGGAGGATACGCAGTATTTT; CDR3 protein: CASGAEDTQYF
J gene: TRBJ2-2; clone size: few; V gene: TRBV5-4; D gene: NA; CDR3 DNA: TGTGCCAGCAGCTTTACAGGCACCGGGGAGCTGTTTTTT; CDR3 protein: CASSFTGTGELFF
J gene: TRBJ1-6; clone size: few; V gene: TRBV19; D gene: NA; CDR3 DNA: TGTGCCAGTCGGGGGGCACAGGGCGGGAATTCACCCCTCCACTTT; CDR3 protein: CASRGAQGGNSPLHF
J gene: TRBJ2-2; clone size: NA; V gene: TRBV7-8; D gene: NA; CDR3 DNA: TGTGCCAGCAGCTTGTTACCACCACTTACGAACACCGGGGAGCTGTTTTTT; CDR3 protein: CASSLLPPLTNTGELFF
J gene: TRBJ2-5; clone size: NA; V gene: TRBV2; D gene: TRBD2; CDR3 DNA: TGTGCCAGCAGGGTAGGACTAGCGGGCCAAGAGACCCAGTACTTC; CDR3 protein: CASRVGLAGQETQYF